This T cell receptor (beta chain) is drawn from a study of T cells in Graves' hyperthyroidism and ophthalmopathy. Study background: Initial diagnosis, before any treatment, was when peripheral blood was collected.

Patients were excluded for uncontrolled infection, other autoimmune disease, pregnancy or lactation. At least ten counts were recorded for this clonotype. The antigen remains unidentified. General observations from the study: Ophthalmopathy onset followed model prediction by a median approximately 7 months.

There were TCR beta CDR3 regions amplified from RNA transcripts. First-round RT-PCR targeting the TCR CDR3 was performed with the HTBI primer set. One entry per CDR3 protein, called by TCRdb with MiXCR from the multiplex PCR reads. Of fewer than 450,000 distinct CDR3 sequences in the sample, 13% to 15% were seen once. CDR1 and CDR2 (germline): MDHEN, SYDVKM. Trimming cost V 2 bases and J 5 bases, with 24 bases left between them. This CDR3 has 18 residues. Material: blood. V and J are TRBV28 and TRBJ2-5; D tentatively reads TRBD1 or TRBD2 (6 bases each). The TCR originated in a woman in her sixties with Graves' ophthalmopathy. As DNA, the CDR3 is TGTGCCAGCAGTTTACAGTGGGGGCCCTCGGGGGCCGAGGAGACCCAGTACTTC. Its protein is CASSLQWGPSGAEETQYF.